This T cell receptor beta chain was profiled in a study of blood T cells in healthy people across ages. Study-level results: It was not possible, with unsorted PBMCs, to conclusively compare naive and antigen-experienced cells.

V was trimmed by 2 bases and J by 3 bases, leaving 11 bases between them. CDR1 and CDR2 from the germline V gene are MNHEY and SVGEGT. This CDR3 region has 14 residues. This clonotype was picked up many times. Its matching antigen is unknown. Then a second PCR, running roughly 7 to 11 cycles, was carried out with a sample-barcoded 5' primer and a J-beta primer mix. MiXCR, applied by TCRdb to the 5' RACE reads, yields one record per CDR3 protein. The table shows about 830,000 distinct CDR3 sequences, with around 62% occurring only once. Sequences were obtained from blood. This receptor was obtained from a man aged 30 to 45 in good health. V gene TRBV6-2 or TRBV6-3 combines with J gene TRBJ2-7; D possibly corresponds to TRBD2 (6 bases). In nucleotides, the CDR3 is TGTGCCAGCAGTTACCTCGGGACTCTCTACGAGCAGTACTTC. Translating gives CASSYLGTLYEQYF.